This entry lists 9 T cell receptor beta chains sequenced from one sample in a study of blood T cells in healthy people across ages. Through a sample-barcoded 5' primer and a J-beta primer mix, a second PCR was run for roughly 6 to 11 cycles. Each CDR3 protein gets one entry after TCRdb re-called the 5' RACE reads with MiXCR. The sample has around 500,000 distinct CDR3 sequences, roughly a quarter seen once. These same records also appear under a second study, on T cells of mothers and their children.

Sequenced sample: blood. Source of these receptors: a boy aged 2 to 10 in good health.

The chain joins TRBV19 to TRBJ1-2, with 8 bases fitting TRBD1. CDR3 length: 14 residues. Unmatched junction bases numbered 8, after V lost 3 bases and J lost 8 bases. In germline, CDR1 is LNHDA, CDR2 SQIVND (reference sequence). This chain's CDR3 is CASSIRDRTSGYTF. The DNA of the CDR3 is TGTGCCAGTAGTATCCGGGACAGGACATCGGGCTACACCTTC.

The V gene is TRBV7-9, the J gene TRBJ1-4, with D unresolved. The V gene lost 0 bases and the J gene lost 0 bases, with 11 bases spanning the gap. Per the germline V gene, CDR1 is SEHNR and CDR2 is FQNEAQ (reference sequence). The CDR3 is 17 amino acids. In DNA form, the CDR3 reads TGTGCCAGCAGCTTAGCGTGGCAGCCTGCAACTAATGAAAAACTGTTTTTT. Its protein product is CASSLAWQPATNEKLFF.

The chain links TRBV12-3 or TRBV12-4 to TRBJ2-1, with 7 bases lining up with TRBD2. This CDR3 contains 15 residues. V dropped 2 bases and J dropped 3; count of bases not matched to a gene: 4. The CDR3 DNA follows: TGTGCCAGCAGTTTACGCGGGAGATACTACAATGAGCAGTTCTTC. Translating it yields CASSLRGRYYNEQFF.

The chain joins TRBV3-1 to TRBJ2-1; 9 positions agree with TRBD1. Trimming cost V 4 bases and J 4 bases; bases outside gene matches: 17. This CDR3 has 19 amino acids. CDR1 and CDR2 (germline): LGHDT, YNNKEL (reference sequence). CDR3 loop: CASSPGQGFLTPPYNEQFF. CDR3 bases: TGTGCCAGCAGCCCGGGACAGGGATTTCTCACACCACCATACAATGAGCAGTTCTTC.

This clonotype was seen only a few times. CDR3 nucleotide sequence: TGTGCCAGCAGCCTAGTAAGGGCTAGCACAGATACGCAGTATTTT. The encoded protein is CASSLVRASTDTQYF. J is TRBJ2-3 and V is TRBV11-2; D is uncertain. The CDR3 has 15 residues. Per germline, CDR1 SGHAT and CDR2 FQNNGV. V lost 5 bases and J lost 0, with 12 bases in between. Full variable domain (remainder filled in from reference TRBV11-2 and TRBJ2-3): EAGVAQSPRYKIIEKRQSVAFWCNPISGHATLYWYQQILGQGPKLLIQFQNNGVVDDSQLPKDRFSAERLKGVDSTLKIQPAKLEDSAVYLCASSLVRASTDTQYFGPGTRLTVL.

The J gene is TRBJ2-5, the V gene TRBV14; possible D gene TRBD2, 5 bases. The V gene's germline CDR1 is SGHDN and CDR2 FVKESK. CDR3 length equals 14 residues. V lost 1 base, J lost 2 bases, and 8 bases lay in between. The CDR3 here is CASSQGRGQETQYF. DNA for the CDR3: TGTGCCAGCAGCCAAGGACGAGGGCAAGAGACCCAGTACTTC.

V gene TRBV6-6 combines with J gene TRBJ2-5; 11 nucleotides agree with TRBD2. V trimming: 0 bases; J trimming: 6 bases; junction bases outside the gene matches: 6. CDR3 size: 16 residues. CDR1 and CDR2 (germline): MNHNY, SVGAGI (reference sequence). CDR3 DNA sequence: TGTGCCAGCAGTTACTCGTTAGCGGGAGGGCGAAAGACCCAGTACTTC. This translates into CASSYSLAGGRKTQYF.

The chain's CDR3 is CAISELGLPTDDQYF. The CDR3 nucleotides read TGTGCCATCAGTGAACTCGGTCTTCCCACGGACGATCAGTACTTC. The genes are TRBV10-3 and TRBJ2-4; D is unresolved. The CDR3 has 15 residues. V was shortened by 3 bases and J by 12 bases, with 21 bases between the two germline ends. Germline V CDR1 and CDR2: ENHRY, SYGVKD.

This clonotype was seen only a few times. The V gene is TRBV6-2 or TRBV6-3, the J gene TRBJ1-2; no clear D. Germline CDR1 and CDR2: MNHEY and SVGEGT. The CDR3 sequence is 12 residues long. Between the trimmed V and J ends, which lost 5 bases and 4 bases, there was a span of 8 bases. CDR3 DNA sequence: TGTGCCAGCAGTCGGGATCTCTATGGCTACACCTTC. Encoded protein: CASSRDLYGYTF.